This T cell receptor (beta chain) was sequenced for a study of shared clonotypes between healthy human individuals. Overall study results and limits: The sharing of roughly 5% of naive CD4 clonotypes was seen across a handful of donors.

V was pared by 5 bases and J by 5 bases, with 16 bases between. CDR3 length: 15 residues. Germline CDR1 and CDR2: SGHAT and FQNNGV. Naivety among CD8 cells was defined by CD45RO negativity and positive CCR7 selection, thereby excluding terminally differentiated effector memory CD45RA+ cells. Of note for this clone: Antigen unknown.

The method was immunoSEQ multiplex PCR; TCRdb's version includes in-frame clones alone and lacks a portion of them. This sample has about 2.1 million clones; about 92% occur once, and the top ten carry around 1.7%. Material for sequencing was naive CD8+ T cells from PBMCs. The receptor's source is a man younger than 35 in good health. Some clones in this sample may be carry-over from other donors' samples. This chain connects TRBV11-2 to TRBJ2-1; no clear D gene. The CDR3 sequence: CASSPRLARNNEQFF. CDR3 DNA: TGTGCCAGCAGCCCCCGCTTGGCCAGGAACAATGAGCAGTTCTTC.